The present entry profiles one T cell receptor beta chain with its context. V was trimmed by 6 bases and J by 1 base, leaving 19 bases between them. Looked up from germline, CDR1 is SGHTA and CDR2 is FQGNSA. The CDR3 is made up of 17 amino acids. Repertoires were generated with immunoSEQ multiplex PCR, while TCRdb's copy carries only in-frame clones and drops some. The profile shows about 130,000 clones, 70% to 90% of them singletons. This record belongs to a study of T cell responses to AZD1222 COVID-19 vaccine. The sequenced sample was peripheral blood, obtained on day 0 of AZD1222 vaccination. This chain connects TRBV7-2 to TRBJ1-3; D might be TRBD1 (5 bases). The origin of this receptor is an adult in good health. CDR3 region: CASSWGLLAPSGNTIYF. As DNA, the CDR3 is TGTGCCAGCAGTTGGGGACTTTTAGCCCCATCTGGAAACACCATATATTTT.